This section outlines one TCR beta chain sequence together with its context. The data are from a study of blood T cell repertoires in COVID-19. The V and J ends lost 1 base and 2 bases, in that order; junction bases with no gene match: 4. There are 16 residues in the CDR3. Per the germline V gene, CDR1 is MNHNS and CDR2 is SASEGT. In the source study's methods: For nucleated cells, counts were estimated from reference gene primer amplification. The protocol was immunoSEQ multiplex PCR, while the TCRdb copy is restricted to in-frame clones and leaves out a portion. The DNA gave D and trimming, while V, J and clone size come from that table. This sample carries 60,000 to 75,000 clones, 80% to 90% of them seen once, and the ten largest clones take roughly 6.7%.

The sample taken for sequencing was peripheral blood. The clonotype was recovered from a human donor in a cohort sampled during active COVID-19. The rearrangement links TRBV6-1 to TRBJ2-5, with 10 positions matching TRBD1. CDR3 nucleotides: TGTGCCAGCAGTGAAGAAGGGACAGGGGTGCAAGAGACCCAGTACTTC. Its translation: CASSEEGTGVQETQYF.